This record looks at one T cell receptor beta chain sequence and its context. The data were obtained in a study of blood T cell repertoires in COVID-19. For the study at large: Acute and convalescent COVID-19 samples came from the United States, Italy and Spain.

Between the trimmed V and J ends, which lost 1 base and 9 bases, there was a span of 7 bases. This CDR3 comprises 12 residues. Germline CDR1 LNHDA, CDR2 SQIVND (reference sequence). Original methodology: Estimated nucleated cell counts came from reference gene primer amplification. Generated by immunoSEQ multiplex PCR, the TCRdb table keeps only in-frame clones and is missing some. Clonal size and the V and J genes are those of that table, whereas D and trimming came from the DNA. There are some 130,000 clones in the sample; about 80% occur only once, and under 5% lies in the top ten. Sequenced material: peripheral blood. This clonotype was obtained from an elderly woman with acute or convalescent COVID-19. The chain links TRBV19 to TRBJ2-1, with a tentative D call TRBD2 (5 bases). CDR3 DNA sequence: TGTGCCAGTAGTATAGGCGGAGGTGAGCAGTTCTTC. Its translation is CASSIGGGEQFF.